This TCR beta chain was recovered during a study of vaccination and CD4 T cells after COVID-19. About the study: There were two doses of either BNT162b2 or mRNA-1273 vaccine given to participants.

Germline CDR1 is KGHDR and CDR2 is SFDVKD. The V gene lost 9 bases and the J gene lost 10 bases, with 15 bases spanning the gap. The CDR3 runs 12 residues. Findings of the study overall: Researchers looked at relatively few convalescent patients and had no early post-infection timepoints.

Treatment: approximately 11-day PBMC culture with coronavirus spike peptide pools or control peptides (ViraFEST assay). The Oncomine TCR Beta short-read assay sequenced DNA from cultured CD4+ T cells. Each CDR3 protein is one row after TCRdb ran MiXCR on the PCR reads. This table has some 15,000 distinct CDR3 sequences, approximately 24% appearing once. Concerning this clonotype itself: Its antigen is unidentified.

The sequence was obtained from a human donor who had recovered from COVID-19. The V call is TRBV24-1, the J call TRBJ2-1; unclear D gene. The material sequenced was CD4+ T cells from blood, cultured in vitro, taken after SARS-CoV-2 vaccination. CDR3 sequence: CATSSPLREQFF. The CDR3 bases are TGTGCCACCTCTTCCCCACTCCGGGAGCAGTTCTTC.